This T cell receptor beta chain was profiled in a study of shared clonotypes between healthy human individuals (dated by TCRdb to 2020 to 2021). Regarding the research as a whole: A couple of women and a few men aged 18 to 49 years were included in the cohort. Per donor, three plates each were used for CD4 naive and CD4 memory, two for CD8 naive, and one for CD8 memory. Blood TCR repertoires of five healthy adults were deeply sequenced to estimate repertoire size and the extent of clonotype sharing between individuals. To increase sequencing depth and limit assay-specific biases, TCR repertoire library preparation and sequencing were carried out by different laboratories using diverse techniques. Between about 0.85 and 8.9 billion PBMCs per donor were obtained by leukapheresis. General findings and caveats noted by the study authors: Incomplete sequencing was indicated by rarefaction of sorted-subset datasets, despite the large sequencing depth. The small number of donors limited the genetic and exposure-history diversity represented. Compared with non-shared clonotypes, clonotypes shared by all four sorted-subset donors had higher generation probabilities. Larger estimated clonotype richness was generally found for naive subsets than for memory subsets. Sampling was restricted to blood, and TCR repertoires in tissue are likely to differ from TCR repertoires in blood. Across a handful of donors, about 5% of naive CD4, 3% to 4% of naive CD8, around 2.1% of memory CD4, and about 0.44% of memory CD8 clonotypes were shared. Pairwise subsampling led to the expectation that sequencing depth would affect the degree of clonotype sharing among donors.

For the CD8 naive samples, CD45RO-negative cells were positively selected for CCR7, yielding a CD45RA+CCR7+ population from which TemRA cells were excluded. The donors were healthy, HIV-negative adults with no recently reported acute infections or vaccinations. Every donor was a Caucasian adult residing in Nashville, Tennessee, USA. Blood was obtained by leukapheresis, after which PBMCs were separated by Ficoll-Histopaque density gradient centrifugation and cryopreserved in liquid nitrogen vapor phase. Purity and quantity of every magnetically sorted T cell population were checked by analytical flow cytometry. Genomic DNA was isolated from each sorted fraction and quantified by UV absorbance on a Nanodrop 2000c. V and J lose 4 bases and 3 bases, and a span of 13 bases separates them. Taken from the germline V gene (reference sequence), the CDR1 and CDR2 loops are LNHDA and SQIVND. The CDR3 sequence holds 15 residues, the cysteine and phenylalanine included. Only the CDR3 part of the read is kept: 45 bases, read in frame from the first base.

This clone came up many times. Which antigen it targets is not known. There are no base qualities to consult, and no much larger clone falls within one base. Using the deep immunoSEQ assay, multiplex PCR amplified TCR CDR3 regions from genomic DNA. Extracted genomic DNA from each cell subset was distributed evenly across all wells of several immunoSEQ 96-well plates, and each plate was treated as a replicate. Each replicate PCR for sorted subsets received approximately 220 ng genomic DNA, equal to roughly 30,000 T cell genomes. Purified libraries were quantified with a Qubit 3.0 fluorometer, sized on a Bioanalyzer 2100, and re-quantified with the KAPA Library Quantification kit. Every immunoSEQ 96-well plate was sequenced on a separate single-read 150-cycle Illumina NextSeq 550 flow cell. For the original study's pipeline: Because the immunoSEQ output included only junctional sequences and no quality scores, the filtering could not be the same as the filtering used for full-length reads. Sequences were annotated with PyIR, a Python wrapper for IgBLAST v1.9, and V/J genes and CDR3 were assigned using IMGT germline references. Any read was removed if the V/J assignment was weak (E-value above 1e-6), the CDR3 was missing, or the read contained stop codons, out-of-frame junctions, or ambiguous translated residues. V3J clonotypes were defined as sequences sharing the same inferred V gene, J gene, and CDR3 amino acid sequence. Percentage overlap between repertoires was computed as shared unique clonotypes divided by the size of the smaller repertoire. Richness of each repertoire was evaluated using RTK rarefaction, the Chao1 estimator, and Recon v2.1 estimates of unobserved clonotypes. For all TCRbeta clonotypes obtained by the gDNA method from a handful of donors, generation probabilities were computed with OLGA. As stored in TCRdb, this immuneACCESS dataset retains in-frame rearrangements with V and J assigned. A fraction of the clones does not appear; measured against another copy, unresolved V genes explain less than half of the discrepancy, and the remainder lacks a known reason. V, J and clone size are taken as reported in that table, and D and trimming were inferred from the DNA itself. For this sample there are approximately 1.9 million clones; over 85% appear just once. The top ten clonotypes cover around 1.7% of the sample.

Sequenced material: naive CD8+ T cells from PBMCs. The cell subset or site label on this specimen signifies: CD45RA+CCR7+. The sequence is built from TRBV19 and TRBJ2-1; a tentative D match to TRBD2 spans 6 bases. The sequence derives from a man between 18 and 29 years old in good health. Some clones in this sample may be carry-over from other donors' samples. The DNA sequence is TGTGCCAGTAGTACGTTAGCGGCCAACTACAATGAGCAGTTCTTC. Its coded protein is CASSTLAANYNEQFF.